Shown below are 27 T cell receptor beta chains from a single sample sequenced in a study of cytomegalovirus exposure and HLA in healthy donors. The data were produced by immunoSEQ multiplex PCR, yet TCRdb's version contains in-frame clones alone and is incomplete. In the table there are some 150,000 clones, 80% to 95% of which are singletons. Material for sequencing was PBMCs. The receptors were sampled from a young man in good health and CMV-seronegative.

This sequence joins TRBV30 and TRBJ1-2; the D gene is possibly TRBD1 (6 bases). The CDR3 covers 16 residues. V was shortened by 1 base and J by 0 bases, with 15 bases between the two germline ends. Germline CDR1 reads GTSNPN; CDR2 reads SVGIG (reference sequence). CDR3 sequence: CAWSATRTASNYGYTF. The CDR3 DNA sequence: TGTGCCTGGAGTGCCACGCGGACAGCGTCTAACTATGGCTACACCTTC. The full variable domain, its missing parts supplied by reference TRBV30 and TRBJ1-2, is SQTIHQWPATLVQPVGSPLSLECTVEGTSNPNLYWYRQAAGRGLQLLFYSVGIGQISSEVPQNLSASRPQDRQFILSSKKLLLSDSGFYLCAWSATRTASNYGYTFGSGTRLTVV.

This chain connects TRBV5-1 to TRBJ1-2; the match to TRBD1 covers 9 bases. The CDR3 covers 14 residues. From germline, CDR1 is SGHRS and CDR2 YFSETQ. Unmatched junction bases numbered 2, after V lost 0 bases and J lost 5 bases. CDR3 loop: CASSLEGTGYGYTF. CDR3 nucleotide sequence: TGCGCCAGCAGCTTGGAGGGGACAGGGTATGGCTACACCTTC.

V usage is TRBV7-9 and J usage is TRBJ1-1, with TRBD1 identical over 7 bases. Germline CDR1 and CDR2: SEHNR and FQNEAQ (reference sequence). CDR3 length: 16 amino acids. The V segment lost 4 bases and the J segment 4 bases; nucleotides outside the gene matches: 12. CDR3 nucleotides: TGTGCCAGCAGCTCTAAGGACAGGTGGTTTGGCACTGAAGCTTTCTTT. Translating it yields CASSSKDRWFGTEAFF.

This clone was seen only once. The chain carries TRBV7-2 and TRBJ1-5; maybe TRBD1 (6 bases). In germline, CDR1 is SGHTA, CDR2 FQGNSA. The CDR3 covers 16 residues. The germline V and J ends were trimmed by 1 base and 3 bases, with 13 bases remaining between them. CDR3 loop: CASSLGGGRVNQPQHF. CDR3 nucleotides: TGTGCCAGCAGCTTAGGGGGGGGCAGGGTCAATCAGCCCCAGCATTTT.

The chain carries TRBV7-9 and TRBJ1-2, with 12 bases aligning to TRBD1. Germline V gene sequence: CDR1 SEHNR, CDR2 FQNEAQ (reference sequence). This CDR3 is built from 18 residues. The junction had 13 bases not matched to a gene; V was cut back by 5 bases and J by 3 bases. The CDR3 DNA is TGTGCCAGCAGCGGCCGAACGGGGACAGGGGGCGCAGACTATGGCTACACCTTC. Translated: CASSGRTGTGGADYGYTF. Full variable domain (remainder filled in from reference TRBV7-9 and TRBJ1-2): DTGVSQNPRHKITKRGQNVTFRCDPISEHNRLYWYRQTLGQGPEFLTYFQNEAQLEKSRLLSDRFSAERPKGSFSTLEIQRTEQGDSAMYLCASSGRTGTGGADYGYTFGSGTRLTVV.

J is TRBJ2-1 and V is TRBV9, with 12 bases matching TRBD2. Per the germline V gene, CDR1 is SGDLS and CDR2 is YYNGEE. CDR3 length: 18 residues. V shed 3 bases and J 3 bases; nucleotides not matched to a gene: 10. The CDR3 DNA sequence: TGTGCCAGCAGCGCCGGAGCACTAGCGGGAGGAAACTACAATGAGCAGTTCTTC. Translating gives CASSAGALAGGNYNEQFF.

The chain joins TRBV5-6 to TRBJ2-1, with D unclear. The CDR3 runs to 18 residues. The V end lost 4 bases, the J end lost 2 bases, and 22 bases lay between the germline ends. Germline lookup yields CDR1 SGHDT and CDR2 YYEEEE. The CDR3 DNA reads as TGTGCCAGCAGCGATCCACTCCTAGACCCTAGAGCCTACAATGAGCAGTTCTTC. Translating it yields CASSDPLLDPRAYNEQFF.

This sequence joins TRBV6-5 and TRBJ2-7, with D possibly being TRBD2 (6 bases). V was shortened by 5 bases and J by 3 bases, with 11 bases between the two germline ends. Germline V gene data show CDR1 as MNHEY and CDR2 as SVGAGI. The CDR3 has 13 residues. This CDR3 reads CASSRRENYEQYF. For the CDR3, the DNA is TGTGCCAGCAGTCGCCGGGAGAACTACGAGCAGTACTTC.

As DNA, the CDR3 is TGTGCCAGCAGCGCCACCGTCGAGGGGAACACTGAAGCTTTCTTT. Protein product: CASSATVEGNTEAFF. The rearrangement links TRBV9 to TRBJ1-1; D remains ambiguous. Germline V CDR1 and CDR2: SGDLS, YYNGEE. This CDR3 spans 15 amino acids. The germline V and J ends were trimmed by 3 bases and 1 base, with 13 bases remaining between them.

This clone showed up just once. CDR3 nucleotide sequence: TGTGCCAGCAGCCCCTCGGGCGGGGGGGCAAACTACTACGAGCAGTACTTC. This encodes CASSPSGGGANYYEQYF. V gene TRBV7-6 combines with J gene TRBJ2-7, with 9 bases fitting TRBD2. Germline V gene lookup returns CDR1 SGHVS and CDR2 FNYEAQ. The V segment lost 5 bases and the J segment 3 bases; nucleotides outside the gene matches: 14. The CDR3 sequence is 17 residues long. The variable domain in full, with the rest retrieved from reference TRBV7-6 and TRBJ2-7, is GAGVSQSPRYKVTKRGQDVALRCDPISGHVSLYWYRQALGQGPEFLTYFNYEAQQDKSGLPNDRFSAERPEGSISTLTIQRTEQRDSAMYRCASSPSGGGANYYEQYFGPGTRLTVT.

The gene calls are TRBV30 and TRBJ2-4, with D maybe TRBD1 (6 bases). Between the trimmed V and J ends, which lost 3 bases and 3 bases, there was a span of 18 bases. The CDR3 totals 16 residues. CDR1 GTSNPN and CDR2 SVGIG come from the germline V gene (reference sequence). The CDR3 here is CAWSSPADSYKNIQYF. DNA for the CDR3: TGTGCCTGGAGCTCCCCGGCGGACAGCTACAAAAACATTCAGTACTTC.

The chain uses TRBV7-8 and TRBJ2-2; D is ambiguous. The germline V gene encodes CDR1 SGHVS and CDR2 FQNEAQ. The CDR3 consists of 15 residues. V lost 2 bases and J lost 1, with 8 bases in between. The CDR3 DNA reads TGTGCCAGCAGCTTATCTGGCGGGAACACCGGGGAGCTGTTTTTT. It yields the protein CASSLSGGNTGELFF. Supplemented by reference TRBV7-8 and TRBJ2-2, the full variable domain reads GAGVSQSPRYKVAKRGQDVALRCDPISGHVSLFWYQQALGQGPEFLTYFQNEAQLDKSGLPSDRFFAERPEGSVSTLKIQRTQQEDSAVYLCASSLSGGNTGELFFGEGSRLTVL.

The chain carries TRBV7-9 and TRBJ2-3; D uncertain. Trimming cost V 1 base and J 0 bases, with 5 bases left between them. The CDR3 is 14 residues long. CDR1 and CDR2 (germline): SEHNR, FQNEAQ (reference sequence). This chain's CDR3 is CASSLETSTDTQYF. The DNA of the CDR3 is TGTGCCAGCAGCTTAGAGACTAGCACAGATACGCAGTATTTT.

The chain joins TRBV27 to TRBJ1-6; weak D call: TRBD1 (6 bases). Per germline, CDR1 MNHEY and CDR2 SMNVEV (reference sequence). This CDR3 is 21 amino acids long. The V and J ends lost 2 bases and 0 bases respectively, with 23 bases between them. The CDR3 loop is CASSLAGAAGGESSYNSPLHF. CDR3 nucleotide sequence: TGTGCCAGCAGTTTAGCAGGGGCCGCGGGGGGGGAAAGCTCCTATAATTCACCCCTCCACTTT.

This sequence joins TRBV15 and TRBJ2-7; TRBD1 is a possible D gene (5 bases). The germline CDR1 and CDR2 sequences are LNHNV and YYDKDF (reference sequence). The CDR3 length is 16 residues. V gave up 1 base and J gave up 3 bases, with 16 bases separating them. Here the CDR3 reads CATSRGIKGHFYEQYF. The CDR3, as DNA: TGTGCCACCAGCAGAGGAATAAAGGGGCATTTCTACGAGCAGTACTTC. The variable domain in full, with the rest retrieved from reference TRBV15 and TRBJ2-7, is DAMVIQNPRYQVTQFGKPVTLSCSQTLNHNVMYWYQQKSSQAPKLLFHYYDKDFNNEADTPDNFQSRRPNTSFCFLDIRSPGLGDTAMYLCATSRGIKGHFYEQYFGPGTRLTVT.

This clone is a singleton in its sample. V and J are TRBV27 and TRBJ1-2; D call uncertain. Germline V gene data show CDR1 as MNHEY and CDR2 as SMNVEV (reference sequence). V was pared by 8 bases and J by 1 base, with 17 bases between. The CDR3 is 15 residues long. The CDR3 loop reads CASLGSSEGNYGYTF. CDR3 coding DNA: TGTGCCAGCTTGGGCAGTTCAGAGGGTAACTATGGCTACACCTTC.

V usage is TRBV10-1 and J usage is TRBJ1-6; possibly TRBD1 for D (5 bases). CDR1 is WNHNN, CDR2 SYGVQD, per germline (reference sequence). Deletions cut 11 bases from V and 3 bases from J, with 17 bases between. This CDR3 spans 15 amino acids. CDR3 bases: TGCGCCCCCGGGGGGAGGGGCTTCTATAATTCACCCCTCCACTTT. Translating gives CAPGGRGFYNSPLHF.

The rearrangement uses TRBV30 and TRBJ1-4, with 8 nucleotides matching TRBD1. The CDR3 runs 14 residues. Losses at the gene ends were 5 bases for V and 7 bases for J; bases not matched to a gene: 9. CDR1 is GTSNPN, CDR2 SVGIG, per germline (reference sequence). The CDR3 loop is CAWSDRAHIEKLFF. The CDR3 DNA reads TGTGCCTGGTCGGACAGGGCTCATATTGAAAAACTGTTTTTT. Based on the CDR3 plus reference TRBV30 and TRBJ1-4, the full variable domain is SQTIHQWPATLVQPVGSPLSLECTVEGTSNPNLYWYRQAAGRGLQLLFYSVGIGQISSEVPQNLSASRPQDRQFILSSKKLLLSDSGFYLCAWSDRAHIEKLFFGSGTQLSVL.

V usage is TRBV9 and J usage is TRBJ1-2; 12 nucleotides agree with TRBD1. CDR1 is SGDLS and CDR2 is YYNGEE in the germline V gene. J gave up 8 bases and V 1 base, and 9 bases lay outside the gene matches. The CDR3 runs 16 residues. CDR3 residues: CASSVSPGQGAGGYTF. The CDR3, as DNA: TGTGCCAGCAGCGTATCACCGGGACAGGGGGCAGGAGGCTACACCTTC. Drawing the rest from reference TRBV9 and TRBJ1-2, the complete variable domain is DSGVTQTPKHLITATGQRVTLRCSPRSGDLSVYWYQQSLDQGLQFLIQYYNGEERAKGNILERFSAQQFPDLHSELNLSSLELGDSALYFCASSVSPGQGAGGYTFGSGTRLTVV.

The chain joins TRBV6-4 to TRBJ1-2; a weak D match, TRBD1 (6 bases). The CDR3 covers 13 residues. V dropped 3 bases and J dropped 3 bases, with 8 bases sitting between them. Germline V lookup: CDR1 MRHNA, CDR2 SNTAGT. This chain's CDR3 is CASSEGAYYGYTF. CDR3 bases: TGTGCCAGCAGTGAGGGGGCATACTATGGCTACACCTTC.

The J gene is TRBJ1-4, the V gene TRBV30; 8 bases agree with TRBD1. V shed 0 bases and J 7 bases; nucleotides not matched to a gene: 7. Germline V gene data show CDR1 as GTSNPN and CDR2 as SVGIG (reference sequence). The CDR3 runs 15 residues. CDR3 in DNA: TGTGCCTGGAGTGTACCCAGGGGGCGAAGTGAAAAACTGTTTTTT. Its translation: CAWSVPRGRSEKLFF. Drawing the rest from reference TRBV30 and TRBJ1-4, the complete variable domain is SQTIHQWPATLVQPVGSPLSLECTVEGTSNPNLYWYRQAAGRGLQLLFYSVGIGQISSEVPQNLSASRPQDRQFILSSKKLLLSDSGFYLCAWSVPRGRSEKLFFGSGTQLSVL.

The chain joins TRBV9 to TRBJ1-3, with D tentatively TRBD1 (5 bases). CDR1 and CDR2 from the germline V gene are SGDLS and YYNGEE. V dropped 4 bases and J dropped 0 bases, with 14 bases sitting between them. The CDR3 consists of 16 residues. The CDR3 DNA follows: TGTGCCAGCAGCTCTCCGGCGGGGGGCTCTGGAAACACCATATATTTT. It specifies CASSSPAGGSGNTIYF.

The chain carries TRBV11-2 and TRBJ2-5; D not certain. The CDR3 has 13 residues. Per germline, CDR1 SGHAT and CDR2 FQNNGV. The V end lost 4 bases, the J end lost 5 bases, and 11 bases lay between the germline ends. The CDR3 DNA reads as TGTGCCAGCAGCTCAGGCCTACAGGAGACCCAGTACTTC. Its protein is CASSSGLQETQYF.

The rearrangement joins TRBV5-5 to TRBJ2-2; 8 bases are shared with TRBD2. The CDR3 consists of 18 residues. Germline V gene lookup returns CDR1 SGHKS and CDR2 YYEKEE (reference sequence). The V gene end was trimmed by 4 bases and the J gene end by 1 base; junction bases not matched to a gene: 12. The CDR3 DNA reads TGTGCCAGCAGCCCCGGGACTAGGATTATCCTGAACACCGGGGAGCTGTTTTTT. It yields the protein CASSPGTRIILNTGELFF. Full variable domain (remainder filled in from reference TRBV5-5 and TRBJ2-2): DAGVTQSPTHLIKTRGQQVTLRCSPISGHKSVSWYQQVLGQGPQFIFQYYEKEERGRGNFPDRFSARQFPNYSSELNVNALLLGDSALYLCASSPGTRIILNTGELFFGEGSRLTVL.

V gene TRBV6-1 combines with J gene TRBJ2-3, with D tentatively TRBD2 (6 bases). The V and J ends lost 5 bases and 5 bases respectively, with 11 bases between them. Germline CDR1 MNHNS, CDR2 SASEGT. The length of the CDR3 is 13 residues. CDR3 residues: CASSRLVGDTQYF. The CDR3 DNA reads TGTGCCAGCAGTCGACTAGTGGGAGATACGCAGTATTTT.

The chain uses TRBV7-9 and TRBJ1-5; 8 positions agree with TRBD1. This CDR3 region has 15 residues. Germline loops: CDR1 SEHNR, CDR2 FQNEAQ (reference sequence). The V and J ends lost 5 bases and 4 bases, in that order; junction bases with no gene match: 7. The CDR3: CASSARQGRNQPQHF. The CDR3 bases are TGTGCCAGCAGCGCCCGACAGGGGAGGAATCAGCCCCAGCATTTT.

CDR3 amino acids: CASSPSDTNYGYTF. The CDR3 bases are TGTGCCAGTAGTCCCTCGGACACGAACTATGGCTACACCTTC. The J gene is TRBJ1-2, the V gene TRBV19; the D gene is possibly TRBD1 (5 bases). Germline V gene sequence: CDR1 LNHDA, CDR2 SQIVND (reference sequence). The CDR3 is 14 residues long. Between the trimmed V and J ends, which lost 5 bases and 2 bases, there was a span of 12 bases.